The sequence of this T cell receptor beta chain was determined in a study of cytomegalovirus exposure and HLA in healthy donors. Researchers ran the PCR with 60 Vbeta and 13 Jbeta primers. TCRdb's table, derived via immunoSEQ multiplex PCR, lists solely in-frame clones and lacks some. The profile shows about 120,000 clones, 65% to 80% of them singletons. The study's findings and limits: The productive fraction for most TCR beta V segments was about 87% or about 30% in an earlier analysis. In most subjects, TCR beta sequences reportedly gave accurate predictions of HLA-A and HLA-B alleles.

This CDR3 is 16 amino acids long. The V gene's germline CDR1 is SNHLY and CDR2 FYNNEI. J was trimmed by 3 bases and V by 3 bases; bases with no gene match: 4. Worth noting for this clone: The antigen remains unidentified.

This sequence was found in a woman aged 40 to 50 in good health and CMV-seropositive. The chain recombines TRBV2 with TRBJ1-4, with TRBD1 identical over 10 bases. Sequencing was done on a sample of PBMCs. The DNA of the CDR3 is TGTGCCAGCAGTGAGACAGGGGGCTTGGCTAATGAAAAACTGTTTTTT. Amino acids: CASSETGGLANEKLFF.